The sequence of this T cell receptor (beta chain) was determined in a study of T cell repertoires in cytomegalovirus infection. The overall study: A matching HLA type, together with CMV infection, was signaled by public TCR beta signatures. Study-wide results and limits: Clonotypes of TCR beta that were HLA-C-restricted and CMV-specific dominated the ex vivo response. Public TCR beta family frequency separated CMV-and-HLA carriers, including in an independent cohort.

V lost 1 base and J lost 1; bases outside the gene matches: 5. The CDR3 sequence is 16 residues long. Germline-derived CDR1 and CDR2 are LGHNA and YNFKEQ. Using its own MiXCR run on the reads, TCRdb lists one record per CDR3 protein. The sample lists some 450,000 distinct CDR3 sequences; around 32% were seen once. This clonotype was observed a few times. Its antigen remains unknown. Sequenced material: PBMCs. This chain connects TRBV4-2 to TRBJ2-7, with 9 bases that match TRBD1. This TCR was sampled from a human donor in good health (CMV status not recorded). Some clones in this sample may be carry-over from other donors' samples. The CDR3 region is CASSQVGTGRSYEQYF. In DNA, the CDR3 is TGTGCCAGCAGCCAAGTTGGGACAGGGAGGTCCTACGAGCAGTACTTC.